This entry concerns a single TCR beta chain. These data come from a study of blood T cell repertoires in COVID-19. Study details: The origin of the acute and convalescent COVID-19 samples was the United States, Italy and Spain. In each case, the material was cDNA or gDNA derived from T cells, B-cell-depleted T cells, or PBMCs.

Per the study methods: Counts of nucleated cells, estimated from reference gene primer amplification, were obtained. Clones were read by immunoSEQ multiplex PCR, and TCRdb kept only the in-frame ones, dropping some. The D gene and trimming were derived from the DNA, and the V and J assignments and clone size from that table. The sample records 85,000 to 100,000 clones, 86% being singletons. The J segment lost 0 bases and the V segment lost 5 bases, leaving 5 bases of the junction unmatched. The CDR3 runs 15 residues. The rearrangement uses TRBV23-1 and TRBJ2-5; the match to TRBD2 covers 8 bases. TRBV23-1 is known as an ORF, though its function is uncertain. The TCR sequence derives from a man in his fifties with active or convalescent COVID-19. The material sequenced was peripheral blood. The DNA for the CDR3 is TGCGCCAGCAGTTCGGGACTAGGGGACCAAGAGACCCAGTACTTC. Translation gives CASSSGLGDQETQYF.